This TCR beta chain was sequenced in a study of T cell responses to AZD1222 COVID-19 vaccine. About the study: Second doses that came at about 4 or about 12 weeks were put together. Overall study findings and caveats: A rise in Spike-specific TCR breadth and depth followed two AZD1222 doses.

V was shortened by 6 bases and J by 2 bases, with 11 bases between the two germline ends. The CDR3 runs to 13 residues. From germline, CDR1 is SEHNR and CDR2 FQNEAQ (reference sequence). With regard to this clone: The antigen is undetermined.

Here immunoSEQ multiplex PCR was the method, and the copy in TCRdb shows in-frame clones only, minus some. Of 100,000 or so clones in the sample, roughly 92% were seen once. The sequencing used peripheral blood, collected on day 0 of AZD1222 vaccination. This receptor was obtained from an adult in good health. This chain joins TRBV7-9 and TRBJ2-7; D is undetermined. CDR3 region: CASSSAGPYEQYF. CDR3 DNA: TGTGCCAGCAGTTCAGCAGGTCCCTACGAGCAGTACTTC.